Listed below are T cell receptor beta chains from one sample, sequenced in a study of blood T cell repertoires in COVID-19. Only in-frame clones appear in the TCRdb table, and some are missing; sequencing was by immunoSEQ multiplex PCR. The sample has about 170,000 clones, 84% seen once. Specimen: peripheral blood. The receptor source for this set is a man younger than 35 with active or convalescent COVID-19. The conserved cysteine and the conserved F or W are not part of the CDR3 here. Each record gives: V gene, D gene, CDR3 protein. The D gene is left open where the match is weak.

V gene: TRBV9
D gene: .
CDR3 protein: ASSVDRGSGNTIY

V gene: TRBV20-1
D gene: TRBD2
CDR3 protein: SAERGLRSV

V gene: TRBV5-6
D gene: TRBD1
CDR3 protein: ASSLGSSRGNLY

V gene: TRBV19
D gene: .
CDR3 protein: ASSIGSRFRYGYT

V gene: TRBV19
D gene: .
CDR3 protein: ASSMSSSGANVLT

V gene: TRBV30
D gene: .
CDR3 protein: ASTPLQGTNSPLH

V gene: TRBV7-7
D gene: TRBD1
CDR3 protein: ARTGGPDTQY

V gene: TRBV9
D gene: TRBD1
CDR3 protein: ASSPQDRVAEKLF

V gene: TRBV12-3/TRBV12-4
D gene: .
CDR3 protein: ASRMRSEAF

V gene: TRBV29-1
D gene: TRBD1
CDR3 protein: SVDRETGGWYEQY

V gene: TRBV6-5
D gene: TRBD1
CDR3 protein: ASSRFGTGEKLF

V gene: TRBV19
D gene: TRBD2
CDR3 protein: ASSTISGRSTDTQY

V gene: TRBV2
D gene: TRBD2
CDR3 protein: ASRKGLANRETQY

V gene: TRBV18
D gene: .
CDR3 protein: ASSSGQNNQPQH

V gene: TRBV19
D gene: .
CDR3 protein: ASSIRAYNEQF

V gene: TRBV18
D gene: .
CDR3 protein: ASSPGQNGYT

V gene: TRBV19
D gene: .
CDR3 protein: ASSTQGYNEQF

V gene: TRBV9
D gene: TRBD2
CDR3 protein: ASSSRLAGTETQY

V gene: TRBV19
D gene: .
CDR3 protein: ASSNVEGTNEKLF

V gene: TRBV7-9
D gene: TRBD1
CDR3 protein: ASSRRDSMNTEAF

V gene: TRBV28
D gene: TRBD1
CDR3 protein: ASSLGGQGSDTQY

V gene: TRBV6-2/TRBV6-3
D gene: TRBD2
CDR3 protein: ASSYRGWTSVSYEQY

V gene: TRBV2
D gene: TRBD1
CDR3 protein: ASSEGAGGNQPQH

V gene: TRBV4-1
D gene: .
CDR3 protein: ASSQDMHGSSYNSPLH

V gene: TRBV5-1
D gene: TRBD1
CDR3 protein: ASGTGTAFEETQY

V gene: TRBV30
D gene: TRBD1
CDR3 protein: AWSKQGPPYEQY

V gene: TRBV7-7
D gene: .
CDR3 protein: ASSLIVGSPTGELF

V gene: TRBV14
D gene: .
CDR3 protein: ASSHPATVNTQY

V gene: TRBV7-2
D gene: TRBD1
CDR3 protein: ASSLAGDRGRGYT

V gene: TRBV18
D gene: .
CDR3 protein: ASSPTPRPLANTGELF

V gene: TRBV5-1
D gene: TRBD2
CDR3 protein: ASSLTSGSRKTQY

V gene: TRBV6-5
D gene: .
CDR3 protein: ASRTASYEQY

V gene: TRBV1
D gene: .
CDR3 protein: TSSQDTAGGGYEQY

V gene: TRBV6-5
D gene: TRBD1
CDR3 protein: ASSPYGQGYGYT

V gene: TRBV18
D gene: .
CDR3 protein: ASSPQAGYEQY